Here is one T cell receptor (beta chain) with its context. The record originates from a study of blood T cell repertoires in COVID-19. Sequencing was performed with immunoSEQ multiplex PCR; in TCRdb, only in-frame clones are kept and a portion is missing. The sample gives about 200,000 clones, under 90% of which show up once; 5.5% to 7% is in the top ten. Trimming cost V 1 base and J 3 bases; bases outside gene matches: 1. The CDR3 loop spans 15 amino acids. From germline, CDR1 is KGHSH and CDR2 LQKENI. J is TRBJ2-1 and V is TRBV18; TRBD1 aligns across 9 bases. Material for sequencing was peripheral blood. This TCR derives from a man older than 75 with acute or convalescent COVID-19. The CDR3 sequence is CASSPRQGDYNEQFF. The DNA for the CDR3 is TGTGCCAGCTCACCACGACAGGGGGACTACAATGAGCAGTTCTTC.